The 13 T cell receptor beta chains reported below all come from one sample, sequenced in a study of CD8+CD57+ T cells in acquired aplastic anemia (dated 2018 in TCRdb). Flow cytometry had shown CD8+CD57+ cell expansion in the patients selected for sequencing. The run used an Illumina HiSeq 2000. Genomic DNA was used as template for profiling of TCR beta VDJ combinations and CDR3 sequences. TCRdb reprocessed the public reads (quality trimming at Q25 with fastp, clone calling with MiXCR) and kept in-frame beta chains. CDR3 protein sequences are deduplicated, and each keeps its most common genes and DNA. The sample table records more than 150,000 distinct CDR3 sequences; under 50% of these occur just once. About 1.7% of the sample belongs to the ten largest clones. The sample was sorted CD4+, CD8+, or CD8+CD57+ T cells (not recorded which) from PBMCs. Receptors originate from a human donor with aplastic anemia.

A single count supports this clonotype. The rearrangement joins TRBV7-9 to TRBJ1-2; 7 bases agree with TRBD1. The length of the CDR3 is 14 residues. Germline CDR1 is SEHNR and CDR2 is FQNEAQ (reference sequence). V shed 5 bases, J shed 0 bases, and the junction held 3 bases outside the gene matches. CDR3 sequence: CASSRDSSNYGYTF. The CDR3 DNA reads TGTGCCAGCAGCCGGGACAGCTCTAACTATGGCTACACCTTC.

The rearrangement links TRBV24-1 to TRBJ2-1, with 9 positions matching TRBD2. This CDR3 spans 14 amino acids. Trimming cost V 10 bases and J 6 bases; bases outside gene matches: 9. The V gene's germline CDR1 is KGHDR and CDR2 SFDVKD. As DNA, the CDR3 is TGTGCCACAAAAGGGACTAGCCGGGGCAATGAGCAGTTCTTC. This translates into CATKGTSRGNEQFF.

The chain has TRBV15 and TRBJ1-5; no clear D gene. The CDR3 consists of 13 residues. The V and J ends lost 2 bases and 9 bases respectively, with 11 bases between them. The germline V gene has CDR1 LNHNV and CDR2 YYDKDF (reference sequence). The CDR3 here is CATSRPLFRPQHF. CDR3 coding DNA: TGTGCCACCAGCAGACCACTATTCAGGCCCCAGCATTTT.

The gene calls are TRBV19 and TRBJ2-3, with D maybe TRBD1 (6 bases). The germline V gene encodes CDR1 LNHDA and CDR2 SQIVND (reference sequence). This CDR3 contains 14 residues. With 6 bases removed from V and 7 bases from J, the gap between germline ends came to 17 bases. This CDR3 is CASSRRTDAHTQYF. In nucleotides, the CDR3 is TGTGCCAGTAGCCGACGGACAGACGCACATACGCAGTATTTT.

This clonotype appeared many times. V and J are TRBV10-3 and TRBJ2-7, with 7 nucleotides matching TRBD1. J was trimmed by 5 bases and V by 6 bases; bases with no gene match: 4. Germline CDR1 reads ENHRY; CDR2 reads SYGVKD. This CDR3 is 12 amino acids long. CDR3 sequence (DNA): TGTGCCATCAGGCAAACAGGGGACGAGCAGTACTTC. Its translation: CAIRQTGDEQYF.

V and J are TRBV6-5 and TRBJ1-1, with D perhaps TRBD1 (5 bases). This CDR3 has 14 residues. Germline lookup yields CDR1 MNHEY and CDR2 SVGAGI. V was cut by 4 bases and J by 1 base, with 10 bases left in between. The DNA of the CDR3 is TGTGCCAGCAGTTGGGGACGGCAGAACACTGAAGCTTTCTTT. It specifies CASSWGRQNTEAFF.

This clonotype was seen at least ten times. This chain connects TRBV19 to TRBJ2-5; tentatively, D is TRBD1 (6 bases). Germline V gene lookup returns CDR1 LNHDA and CDR2 SQIVND (reference sequence). The CDR3 is 13 amino acids. V gave up 6 bases and J gave up 3 bases, with 11 bases separating them. The CDR3 DNA reads as TGTGCCAGTAGACGGACAGACAAAGAGACCCAGTACTTC. Amino acids: CASRRTDKETQYF.

Points on this clonotype: A junction end diverges from the germline sequence, so it may reflect a read error. The rearrangement uses TRBV14 and TRBJ2-7, with D uncertain. The germline CDR1 and CDR2 sequences are SGHDN and FVKESK. The CDR3 totals 13 residues. The CDR3 spells CASGQDGPYEQYF. The CDR3 DNA reads as TGTGCCAGCGGCCAGGATGGTCCGTACGAGCAGTACTTC.

A remark on this clonotype: This may come from a read error, since a much larger clone is one base off. The chain has TRBV5-1 and TRBJ2-1; 14 positions agree with TRBD2. This CDR3 is 16 amino acids long. Germline loops: CDR1 SGHRS, CDR2 YFSETQ. The CDR3 reads CATSWTSGRNYNEQFF. The CDR3 DNA is TGCGCCACCAGCTGGACTAGCGGGAGGAACTACAATGAGCAGTTCTTC.

Concerning this clonotype itself: Possible read error: a much larger clone is one base away. The chain links TRBV10-3 to TRBJ1-2, with D uncertain. The CDR3 runs 14 residues. CDR1 and CDR2 from the germline V gene are ENHRY and SYGVKD. The V and J ends lost 11 bases and 7 bases respectively, with 23 bases between them. The CDR3 coding sequence is TGTGCCGGCAGTCCCCCTCTCGGAGGCAGTGGCTACACCTTC. Its protein product is CAGSPPLGGSGYTF.

This clonotype was counted many times. This chain links TRBV19 with TRBJ1-2; 11 positions match TRBD1. The V and J ends lost 5 bases and 4 bases, in that order; junction bases with no gene match: 3. Germline CDR1 reads LNHDA; CDR2 reads SQIVND (reference sequence). This CDR3 region has 14 residues. DNA of the CDR3: TGTGCCAGTAGTTCAGGACAGGGGGCCTATGGCTACACCTTC. Its protein is CASSSGQGAYGYTF.

A note on this clonotype: Its ends do not fully match the called genes, so a read error is possible. This chain connects TRBV7-7 to TRBJ2-5, with a possible D match to TRBD2 (6 bases). This CDR3 has 13 amino acids. Germline values: CDR1 SSHAT, CDR2 FNYEAQ (reference sequence). CDR3 region: CASSGLFGETQYF. The CDR3 nucleotides read TGTGCTAGCAGCGGACTATTCGGAGAGACCCAGTACTTC.

This clonotype came up many times. This rearrangement joins TRBV6-1 to TRBJ2-2; 9 positions agree with TRBD1. Germline CDR1 is MNHNS and CDR2 is SASEGT. Trimming cost V 7 bases and J 5 bases; bases outside gene matches: 5. This CDR3 has 14 residues. The CDR3 loop is CASKGTGRTGELFF. In DNA form, the CDR3 reads TGTGCCAGCAAAGGGACAGGGCGTACCGGGGAGCTGTTTTTT.